This T cell receptor (beta chain) was documented in a study of shared clonotypes between healthy human individuals. Study-level information: Contributing individuals were a couple of females and a few males aged 18 to 49. Overall study results and limits: The authors expected sequencing depth to affect clonotype sharing among donors. Compared with memory subsets, naive subsets generally had larger estimated richness.

The germline V gene encodes CDR1 LGHNA and CDR2 YNFKEQ. The V end lost 0 bases, the J end lost 4 bases, and 9 bases lay between the germline ends. The CDR3 length is 15 residues. Comment on this clone: Its target is not known.

Profiled with immunoSEQ multiplex PCR; TCRdb holds only in-frame clones, not every one. The sample has under 650,000 clones, about 96% seen once; the top ten hold less than 0.06%. The chain uses TRBV4-2 and TRBJ1-4; a possible D gene is TRBD1 (5 bases). Sequenced sample: naive CD4+ T cells sorted from blood. Subset specified: CD45RA+ positively selected. This clonotype was sampled from a woman aged 25-40 years in good health. The CDR3 protein is CASSQEGTINEKLFF. For the CDR3, the DNA is TGTGCCAGCAGCCAAGAAGGGACGATTAATGAAAAACTGTTTTTT.